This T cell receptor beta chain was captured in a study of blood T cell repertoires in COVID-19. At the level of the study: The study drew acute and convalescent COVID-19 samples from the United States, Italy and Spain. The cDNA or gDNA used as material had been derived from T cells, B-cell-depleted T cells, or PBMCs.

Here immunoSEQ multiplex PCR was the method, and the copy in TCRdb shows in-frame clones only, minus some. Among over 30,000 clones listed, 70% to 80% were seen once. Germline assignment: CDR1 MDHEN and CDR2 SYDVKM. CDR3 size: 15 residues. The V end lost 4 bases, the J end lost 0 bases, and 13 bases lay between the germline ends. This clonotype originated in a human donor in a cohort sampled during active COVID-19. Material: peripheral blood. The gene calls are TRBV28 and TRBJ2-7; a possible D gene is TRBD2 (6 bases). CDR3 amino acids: CASSSYSGSSYEQYF. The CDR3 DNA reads TGTGCCAGCAGTTCTTATAGCGGTAGCTCCTACGAGCAGTACTTC.